This T cell receptor (beta chain) came from a study of control samples from healthy donors and cancer patients. There are 15 residues in the CDR3. The V and J ends lost 0 bases and 6 bases respectively, with 12 bases between them. CDR1 and CDR2 from the germline V gene are SGHNT and YYREEE (reference sequence). Measured with immunoSEQ multiplex PCR; TCRdb has only the in-frame clones, and not every one. The sample holds about 130,000 clones, roughly 84% seen once. The chain combines TRBV5-4 with TRBJ2-2; no clear D. The TCR originated in a man aged 45-65 years in good health. The sample was blood. In nucleotides, the CDR3 is TGTGCCAGCAGCTTGGGTGGGGTAGGATCCGGGGAGCTGTTTTTT. Its translation is CASSLGGVGSGELFF.